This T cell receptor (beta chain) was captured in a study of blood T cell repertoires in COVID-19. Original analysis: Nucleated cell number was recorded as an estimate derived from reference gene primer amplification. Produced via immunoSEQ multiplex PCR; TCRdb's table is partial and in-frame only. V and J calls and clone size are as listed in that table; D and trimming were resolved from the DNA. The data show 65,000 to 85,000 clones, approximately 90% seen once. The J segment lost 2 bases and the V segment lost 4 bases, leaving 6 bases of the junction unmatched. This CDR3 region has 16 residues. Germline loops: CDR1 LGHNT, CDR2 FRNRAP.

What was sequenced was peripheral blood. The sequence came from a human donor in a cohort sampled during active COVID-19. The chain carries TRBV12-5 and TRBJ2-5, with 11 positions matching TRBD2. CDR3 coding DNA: TGTGCTAGTGGTTGGGGGACTAGCGGACTACAAGAGACCCAGTACTTC. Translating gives CASGWGTSGLQETQYF.